Each of the 25 T cell receptor beta chains below was sequenced from the same sample in a study of T cells in tuberculosis. TCRdb's table, derived via immunoSEQ multiplex PCR, lists solely in-frame clones and lacks some. Among 50,000 or so clones listed, approximately 88% were seen once. Sorting used thawed, overnight-rested PBMC stained with anti-CD3, a viability dye and GMM-loaded CD1B tetramer. The CD1B tetramers carried C32 glucose monomycolate purified from Rhodococcus equi. The sample was CD1b-GMM tetramer-negative cells sorted from PBMCs. These receptor sequences come from an adult woman with latent tuberculosis.

The chain carries TRBV19 and TRBJ2-7, with 8 positions matching TRBD1. Germline-derived CDR1 and CDR2 are LNHDA and SQIVND (reference sequence). V lost 10 bases to trimming and J lost 5 bases; unmatched junction nucleotides: 10. The CDR3 is made up of 13 amino acids. The CDR3 region is CANRDRGIDEQYF. CDR3 in DNA: TGTGCCAACCGCGACAGGGGCATCGACGAGCAGTACTTC.

This clone came up a few times. This chain connects TRBV7-2 to TRBJ2-3, with 10 bases identical to TRBD2. The CDR3 spans 16 residues. Germline V gives CDR1 SGHTA, CDR2 FQGNSA. The junction had 12 bases not matched to a gene; V was cut back by 5 bases and J by 7 bases. The CDR3 nucleotides are TGTGCCAGCAGCCCAAAACTAGCGGGGTGGGGGAATACGCAGTATTTT. Translated: CASSPKLAGWGNTQYF.

The J gene is TRBJ2-1, the V gene TRBV12-1; the D call in the table, TRBD1, was not verified against the DNA. TRBV12-1 is a known pseudogene. The CDR3 runs to 15 residues. The CDR3 DNA sequence: TGTGCCAGCAGCGAAACAGGGCACGGGGTCAATGAGCAGTTCTTC. Its translation: CASSETGHGVNEQFF.

The chain carries TRBV6-6 and TRBJ2-2; the D gene is possibly TRBD1 (5 bases). The CDR3 is 15 amino acids. Trimming left V 0 bases short and J 1 base short, with 6 bases between. Germline assignment: CDR1 MNHNY and CDR2 SVGAGI (reference sequence). This CDR3 is CASSYSGQNTGELFF. CDR3 nucleotides: TGTGCCAGCAGTTACTCCGGACAGAACACCGGGGAGCTGTTTTTT.

The chain is built from TRBV12-5 and TRBJ1-2; no reliable D call. Germline V gives CDR1 LGHNT, CDR2 FRNRAP. This CDR3 spans 13 amino acids. The germline V and J ends were trimmed by 0 bases and 8 bases, with 10 bases remaining between them. This CDR3 reads CASGLVVGRGYTF. For the CDR3, the DNA is TGTGCTAGTGGTTTGGTAGTAGGGAGGGGCTACACCTTC. The whole variable domain, filled in from reference TRBV12-5 and TRBJ1-2, reads DARVTQTPRHKVTEMGQEVTMRCQPILGHNTVFWYRQTMMQGLELLAYFRNRAPLDDSGMPKDRFSAEMPDATLATLKIQPSEPRDSAVYFCASGLVVGRGYTFGSGTRLTVV.

The chain couples TRBV7-2 to TRBJ2-5; 7 bases match TRBD2. The CDR3 length is 13 residues. Germline V gives CDR1 SGHTA, CDR2 FQGNSA. The junction had 3 bases not matched to a gene; V was cut back by 3 bases and J by 5 bases. The CDR3 region has the DNA TGTGCCAGCAGCTTCGGGGGAGGGGAGACCCAGTACTTC. It yields the protein CASSFGGGETQYF.

V usage is TRBV30 and J usage is TRBJ2-2; TRBD2 aligns across 8 bases. The CDR3 spans 14 residues. CDR1 is GTSNPN, CDR2 SVGIG, per germline (reference sequence). Germline trimming cut 4 bases from V and 4 bases from J; bases unmatched to any gene: 5. The CDR3 DNA sequence: TGTGCCTGGAATTCCGGGACTAGCACCGGGGAGCTGTTTTTT. Translated, it gives CAWNSGTSTGELFF.

This sequence joins TRBV4-2 and TRBJ1-1; 10 bases match TRBD1. The CDR3 sequence is 17 residues long. The V and J ends lost 4 bases and 4 bases, in that order; junction bases with no gene match: 12. Germline V gene data show CDR1 as LGHNA and CDR2 as YNFKEQ. The CDR3 protein is CASSPRDRGRVSTEAFF. CDR3 in DNA: TGTGCCAGCAGCCCGAGGGACAGGGGACGAGTTAGCACTGAAGCTTTCTTT.

This clone has only one observation. The chain has TRBV14 and TRBJ1-1; D is possibly TRBD1 (6 bases). Trimming removed 4 bases from V and 4 bases from J, with 13 bases in between. The CDR3 covers 14 residues. Germline V gene sequence: CDR1 SGHDN, CDR2 FVKESK. In DNA form, the CDR3 reads TGTGCCAGCAGCCCTTTTACAGGGTTCACTGAAGCTTTCTTT. Its protein is CASSPFTGFTEAFF.

V is TRBV4-3 and J is TRBJ2-7; 9 bases align to TRBD2. The CDR3 sequence is 16 residues long. The V gene's germline CDR1 is LGHNA and CDR2 YSLEER. Germline trimming cut 3 bases from V and 0 bases from J; bases unmatched to any gene: 6. CDR3 amino acids: CASSQGAGGGSYEQYF. The DNA for the CDR3 is TGCGCCAGCAGCCAGGGAGCGGGAGGAGGCTCCTACGAGCAGTACTTC.

The J gene is TRBJ1-1, the V gene TRBV4-1; 11 positions match TRBD1. This CDR3 spans 14 amino acids. Germline CDR1 is MGHRA and CDR2 is YSYEKL. V lost 8 bases and J lost 4; bases outside the gene matches: 6. CDR3 bases: TGCGCCAGCGACAGGACAGGGGGCTTCACTGAAGCTTTCTTT. This gives the protein CASDRTGGFTEAFF.

This chain links TRBV19 with TRBJ1-6; D is undetermined. With 1 base removed from V and 10 bases from J, the gap between germline ends came to 11 bases. CDR1 and CDR2 from the germline V gene are LNHDA and SQIVND (reference sequence). The length of the CDR3 is 14 residues. Written as DNA, the CDR3 is TGTGCCAGTAGTATAGTCCCAGGCGCCTCACCCCTCCACTTT. Translated: CASSIVPGASPLHF. Using reference TRBV19 and TRBJ1-6 for the parts outside the CDR3, the full variable domain is DGGITQSPKYLFRKEGQNVTLSCEQNLNHDAMYWYRQDPGQGLRLIYYSQIVNDFQKGDIAEGYSVSREKKESFPLTVTSAQKNPTAFYLCASSIVPGASPLHFGNGTRLTVT.

The gene calls are TRBV11-2 and TRBJ2-1; D is ambiguous. The CDR3 contains 13 residues. Trimming took 1 base from V and 8 from J, leaving 9 bases between them. Germline CDR1 SGHAT, CDR2 FQNNGV. The CDR3 DNA reads as TGTGCCAGCAGCTTAGTCCCTAGAGATGAGCAGTTCTTC. Translated: CASSLVPRDEQFF. The entire variable domain, with the rest obtained from reference TRBV11-2 and TRBJ2-1, is as follows: EAGVAQSPRYKIIEKRQSVAFWCNPISGHATLYWYQQILGQGPKLLIQFQNNGVVDDSQLPKDRFSAERLKGVDSTLKIQPAKLEDSAVYLCASSLVPRDEQFFGPGTRLTVL.

The gene calls are TRBV7-6 and TRBJ1-1, with D uncertain. CDR3 length: 14 residues. The V gene's germline CDR1 is SGHVS and CDR2 FNYEAQ. V was shortened by 2 bases and J by 4 bases, with 11 bases between the two germline ends. This CDR3 is CASSLSEGATEAFF. The CDR3 nucleotides are TGTGCCAGCAGCTTAAGTGAGGGCGCCACTGAAGCTTTCTTT.

The chain employs TRBV27 and TRBJ2-2, with 9 bases that match TRBD2. The CDR3 contains 16 residues. The V segment lost 4 bases and the J segment 4 bases; nucleotides outside the gene matches: 7. The germline V gene has CDR1 MNHEY and CDR2 SMNVEV (reference sequence). In DNA form, the CDR3 reads TGTGCCAGCAGTTCCCTGCGGGAGGGCGGCACCGGGGAGCTGTTTTTT. It translates to CASSSLREGGTGELFF.

The chain is built from TRBV5-1 and TRBJ1-1; no clear D gene. The length of the CDR3 is 13 residues. The germline V and J ends were trimmed by 4 bases and 0 bases, with 7 bases remaining between them. Per germline, CDR1 SGHRS and CDR2 YFSETQ. The CDR3, as DNA: TGCGCCAGCAGCAACACCATGAACACTGAAGCTTTCTTT. It translates to CASSNTMNTEAFF.

The V call is TRBV6-5, the J call TRBJ1-4; 8 nucleotides line up with TRBD1. Trimming at V came to 4 bases and at J to 3 bases, leaving 4 bases not matched to a gene. The CDR3 extends over 15 amino acids. Germline V lookup: CDR1 MNHEY, CDR2 SVGAGI. The DNA of the CDR3 is TGTGCCAGCAGTTTCAGGGGGCATCCTAATGAAAAACTGTTTTTT. Amino acids: CASSFRGHPNEKLFF.

This clone was counted once. The chain joins TRBV27 to TRBJ2-7; 10 bases agree with TRBD1. This CDR3 has 17 residues. V was clipped by 5 bases and J by 5 bases; unmatched bases: 15. Per germline, CDR1 MNHEY and CDR2 SMNVEV (reference sequence). CDR3 protein: CASSLFRGDRGGHEQYF. CDR3 nucleotide sequence: TGTGCCAGCAGTCTATTTAGGGGGGACAGGGGAGGCCACGAGCAGTACTTC.

The genes are TRBV27 and TRBJ2-1; 7 nucleotides agree with TRBD2. This CDR3 has 14 amino acids. The J segment lost 9 bases and the V segment lost 0 bases, leaving 5 bases of the junction unmatched. The germline gives CDR1 MNHEY, CDR2 SMNVEV (reference sequence). The CDR3 DNA follows: TGTGCCAGCAGTTTATCGTGGGGAGGGGTTGAGCAGTTCTTC. Translation gives CASSLSWGGVEQFF.

This chain connects TRBV9 to TRBJ2-7, with D perhaps TRBD2 (6 bases). Trimming stripped 0 bases from V and 7 bases from J, with 14 bases between. This CDR3 contains 14 residues. CDR1 SGDLS and CDR2 YYNGEE come from the germline V gene. The CDR3 is CASSVVQVGGEQYF. CDR3 bases: TGTGCCAGCAGCGTAGTCCAGGTTGGGGGGGAGCAGTACTTC.

The CDR3 loop reads CASSPGGAGGLYEQYF. The CDR3 nucleotides read TGTGCCAGCAGTCCCGGGGGAGCGGGGGGCCTCTACGAGCAGTACTTC. This chain joins TRBV6-6 and TRBJ2-5, with TRBD2 identical over 9 bases. The DNA end is more similar to TRBJ2-7, so the J call may be wrong. This CDR3 is 16 amino acids long. Germline CDR1 and CDR2: MNHNY and SVGAGI (reference sequence).

This clone appeared once. The V gene is TRBV5-1, the J gene TRBJ2-3; 8 positions agree with TRBD1. V trimming: 2 bases; J trimming: 2 bases; junction bases outside the gene matches: 4. The CDR3 length is 15 residues. Germline V gives CDR1 SGHRS, CDR2 YFSETQ. The CDR3, as DNA: TGCGCCAGCAGCTTTTCAGGGGGCTCCACAGATACGCAGTATTTT. The encoded protein is CASSFSGGSTDTQYF.

The J gene is TRBJ1-5, the V gene TRBV7-9; 8 bases are shared with TRBD1. Germline V gene lookup returns CDR1 SEHNR and CDR2 FQNEAQ (reference sequence). J lost 2 bases, V lost 5 bases, and 5 bases had no gene match. The CDR3 loop spans 15 amino acids. The CDR3, as DNA: TGTGCCAGCAGCCCCCAGGGGGCCGGCAATCAGCCCCAGCATTTT. It yields the protein CASSPQGAGNQPQHF.

The J gene is TRBJ2-2, the V gene TRBV28; D is undetermined. Germline V gene sequence: CDR1 MDHEN, CDR2 SYDVKM. Between the trimmed V and J ends, which lost 7 bases and 2 bases, there was a span of 5 bases. There are 12 residues in the CDR3. Here the CDR3 reads CASTTNTGELFF. CDR3 DNA: TGTGCCAGCACCACTAACACCGGGGAGCTGTTTTTT. Based on the CDR3 plus reference TRBV28 and TRBJ2-2, the full variable domain is DVKVTQSSRYLVKRTGEKVFLECVQDMDHENMFWYRQDPGLGLRLIYFSYDVKMKEKGDIPEGYSVSREKKERFSLILESASTNQTSMYLCASTTNTGELFFGEGSRLTVL.

This chain joins TRBV6-6 and TRBJ2-5, with 8 positions matching TRBD2. The CDR3 extends over 14 amino acids. Germline V gene lookup returns CDR1 MNHNY and CDR2 SVGAGI (reference sequence). V lost 4 bases, J lost 5 bases, and 6 bases stayed unmatched. Here the CDR3 DNA reads TGTGCCAGCAGTTCGCGCGGGGGGAGGGAGACCCAGTACTTC. This encodes CASSSRGGRETQYF.